These T cell receptor beta chains were read from a single sample in a study of response to subunit inactivated influenza vaccine. TCRdb passed the RT-PCR reads through MiXCR, listing each CDR3 protein once. Of over 400,000 distinct CDR3 sequences listed, approximately 11% are singletons. The specimen was PBMCs from blood, collected around seven weeks after vaccination. Receptors originate from a man over 45 who received an inactivated influenza vaccine. Each CDR3 is given with its conserved first and last residue. The D gene is left open where the match is weak.

V gene	D gene	J gene	CDR3 protein
TRBV10-3	TRBD1	TRBJ1-6	CAISPDRVFDSPLHF
TRBV12-3/TRBV12-4	-	TRBJ1-4	CASSLRPEKLFF
TRBV7-2	-	TRBJ2-5	CASSLAAGWGETQYF
TRBV4-3	-	TRBJ1-5	CASSQNLGGGGQPQHF
TRBV4-1	-	TRBJ2-7	CASSQEARGFEQYF
TRBV6-1	-	TRBJ2-2	CASSTIGGVTGELFF
TRBV20-1	-	TRBJ1-3	CSARGDVVAGNTIYF
TRBV11-1	-	TRBJ2-3	CASRDRRTDTQYF
TRBV18	-	TRBJ2-4	CASSPGVSGKNIQYF
TRBV10-2	TRBD1	TRBJ2-7	CASSDPGQGSYEQYF
TRBV7-9	-	TRBJ2-1	CASSPTTLDEQFF
TRBV11-2	-	TRBJ1-1	CASSLGMWGEAFF
TRBV20-1	-	TRBJ2-5	CSASPGAYQETQYF
TRBV12-3/TRBV12-4	-	TRBJ1-6	CASRQGIYNSPLHF
TRBV7-2	TRBD2	TRBJ2-1	CASSRSGGGHLEQFF
TRBV5-1	-	TRBJ1-1	CASSLGVSMNTEAFF
TRBV20-1	-	TRBJ2-7	CSAYGRTTYEQYF
TRBV11-2	-	TRBJ2-2	CASSLSRHLTGELFF
TRBV3-1	-	TRBJ2-5	CASSPRTRGRETQYF